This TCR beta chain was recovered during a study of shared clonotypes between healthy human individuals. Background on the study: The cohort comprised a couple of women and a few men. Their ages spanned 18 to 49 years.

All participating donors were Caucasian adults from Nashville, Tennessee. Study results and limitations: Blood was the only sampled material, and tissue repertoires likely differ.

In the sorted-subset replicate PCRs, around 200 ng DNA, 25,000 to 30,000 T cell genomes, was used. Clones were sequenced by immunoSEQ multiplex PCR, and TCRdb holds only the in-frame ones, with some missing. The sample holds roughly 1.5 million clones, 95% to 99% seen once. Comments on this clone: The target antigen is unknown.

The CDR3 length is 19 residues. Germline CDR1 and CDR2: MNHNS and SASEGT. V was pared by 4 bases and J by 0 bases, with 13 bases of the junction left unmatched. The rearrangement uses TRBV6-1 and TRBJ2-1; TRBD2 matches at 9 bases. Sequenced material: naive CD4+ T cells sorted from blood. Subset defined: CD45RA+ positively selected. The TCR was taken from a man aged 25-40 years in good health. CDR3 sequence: CASSVRPAGGSSSYNEQFF. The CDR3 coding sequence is TGTGCCAGCAGTGTTAGGCCGGCGGGAGGGTCGAGCTCCTACAATGAGCAGTTCTTC.